This T cell receptor beta chain derives from a study of T cells in localized non-small cell lung cancer. The data were produced by immunoSEQ multiplex PCR, yet TCRdb's version contains in-frame clones alone and is incomplete. In the table there are over 2,000 clones, about a quarter of which are singletons. Notes on this clone: The antigen is not known.

The CDR3 loop spans 16 amino acids. Trimming shortened V by 1 base and J by 1 base, and 11 bases separated the two germline ends. Germline V gene lookup returns CDR1 LNHDA and CDR2 SQIVND (reference sequence). Overall study results and limits: Detection in adjacent lung was observed for a median about 56 of the top 100 tumor clones. One tumor region alone was sequenced, and heterogeneity therefore remains possible.

The chain recombines TRBV19 with TRBJ1-5; no reliable D call. This clonotype was sampled from a man aged 40 to 69 with stage III lung adenocarcinoma. Sequences were derived from normal lung tissue next to the tumor, sampled before any cancer treatment. The CDR3 coding sequence is TGTGCCAGTAGTATAGGGTGGCAGAGGAGCAATCAGCCCCAGCATTTT. Translated, it gives CASSIGWQRSNQPQHF.